This is a list of T cell receptor beta chains from one sample in a study of T-cell memory formation after mild COVID-19. One entry per CDR3 protein, called by TCRdb with MiXCR from the 5' RACE reads. The table records about 320,000 distinct CDR3 sequences, approximately 14% of them present only once. Sequencing was performed on PBMCs or a T cell subset sorted from them (not recorded which). Source of these receptors: a man aged 18 to 35 who had mild COVID-19 (a few samples of this study predate the infection). Cell type and time point are not known. Both conserved end residues are part of each CDR3. D genes are given only for firm matches. Rows may omit the clone size; those that give it use once, few, many or a size class.

clone_size j_call v_call d_call cdr3_nt cdr3_aa
few TRBJ2-5 TRBV2 . TGTGCCAGCAGTGGGGTAACAGGGACCCAAGAGACCCAGTACTTC CASSGVTGTQETQYF
few TRBJ1-1 TRBV11-2 . TGTGCCAGCAGCTTATTAGTTTCGGGGAAGGATAGAGGCACTGAAGCTTTCTTT CASSLLVSGKDRGTEAFF
few TRBJ2-1 TRBV30 . TGTGCCTGGGGCCCGGTCCGGGGATCGATTTGGCAGTTCTTC CAWGPVRGSIWQFF
many TRBJ2-6 TRBV7-2 . TGTGCCAGCAGCTTTGCTGGGGCCAACGTCCTGACTTTC CASSFAGANVLTF
. TRBJ2-7 TRBV2 . TGTGCCAGCAGTGACCCCGGGGGCACGGGCTACGAGCAGTACTTC CASSDPGGTGYEQYF
. TRBJ1-2 TRBV5-1 . TGCGCCAGCAGCTTGGAGTCAACTCCCTACTATGGCTACACCTTC CASSLESTPYYGYTF
few TRBJ2-3 TRBV25-1 . TGTGCCAGCAGTGAATCCCCCGGGCAGGGGTCAGATACGCAGTATTTT CASSESPGQGSDTQYF
. TRBJ2-1 TRBV7-3 . TGTGCCAGCAGCTCGGCCCCTCCATACAATGAGCAGTTCTTC CASSSAPPYNEQFF
. TRBJ2-2 TRBV6-5 TRBD2 TGTGCCAGCAGTATAGCCTTGGGACTAGCGGTCACCGGGGAGCTGTTTTTT CASSIALGLAVTGELFF
. TRBJ2-1 TRBV11-2 . TGTGCCAGCAGCTTCCCAGGCCAATGGTCCTACAATGAGCAGTTCTTC CASSFPGQWSYNEQFF
few TRBJ2-1 TRBV12-3/TRBV12-4 TRBD2 TGTGCCAGCAGTTCTGGAGGGAAGCTAGCGGGGGCCCACAATGAGCAGTTCTTC CASSSGGKLAGAHNEQFF
few TRBJ2-1 TRBV7-2 TRBD2 TGTGCCAGCAGCTCTACCCCTATCGGGACTAGCGGGGGGCGTGGGCAGTTCTTC CASSSTPIGTSGGRGQFF
. TRBJ2-7 TRBV6-5 . TGTGCCCGCACGAGACGCCCCTACGAGCAGTACTTC CARTRRPYEQYF
. TRBJ1-5 TRBV6-1 . TGTGCCAGCAGTGAAGGGGCAGGGGCGAGCAATCAGCCCCAGCATTTT CASSEGAGASNQPQHF
few TRBJ2-5 TRBV7-2 . TGTGCCAGCAGGGGTGAGGGGACCCAGTACTTC CASRGEGTQYF
few TRBJ2-3 TRBV7-2 . TGTGCCAGCAGCTTGGGCGGGTCTATAGATACGCAGTATTTT CASSLGGSIDTQYF
. TRBJ1-2 TRBV5-1 . TGCGCCACAAACGAGGCAGGGGCGAACTATGGCTACACCTTC CATNEAGANYGYTF
many TRBJ2-1 TRBV29-1 . TGCAGCGTTGGTTTTATGGGCAATGAGCAGTTCTTC CSVGFMGNEQFF
. TRBJ2-7 TRBV20-1 . TGCAGTGCAGCTGACGGACCCTACGAGCAGTACTTC CSAADGPYEQYF
. TRBJ2-7 TRBV14 . TGTGCCAGCAGCCAAGATCGGCGGCTCGGGGAGCAGTACTTC CASSQDRRLGEQYF
. TRBJ2-7 TRBV6-2/TRBV6-3 TRBD1 TGTGCCAGCAGCCACGGACAGGGAATAACCTACGAGCAGTACTTC CASSHGQGITYEQYF
few TRBJ1-5 TRBV7-8 . TGTGCCAGCAGCCGTAACCCCTCCAATCAGCCCCAGCATTTT CASSRNPSNQPQHF
. TRBJ2-5 TRBV29-1 TRBD2 TGCAGCGTTGGGCGACTAGCAGCGGAGACCCAGTACTTC CSVGRLAAETQYF
few TRBJ2-5 TRBV4-1 . TGCGCCAGCAGCCAAGGAGGGGAGTACCAAGAGACCCAGTACTTC CASSQGGEYQETQYF
many TRBJ2-3 TRBV7-8 . TGTGCCAGCAGCTGGGAGAGGGGCACAGATACGCAGTATTTT CASSWERGTDTQYF
few TRBJ2-5 TRBV4-1 TRBD1 TGCGCCAGCAGCCAAGTCGGGACAGGGGCTCAAGAGACCCAGTACTTC CASSQVGTGAQETQYF
few TRBJ2-3 TRBV19 TRBD1 TGTGCCAGTAGGCCCATTAACCGGGACAGCTCTACGCAGTATTTT CASRPINRDSSTQYF
many TRBJ2-5 TRBV7-2 TRBD2 TGTGCCAGCAGCGAGGGACTAGCAGGGTGGGAGACCCAGTACTTC CASSEGLAGWETQYF
. TRBJ2-1 TRBV5-1 TRBD2 TGCGCCAGCAGCTTGGAGTGGCTAGCGGGGGGGCGTACGGGGAATGAGCAGTTCTTC CASSLEWLAGGRTGNEQFF